The following is a T cell receptor beta chain sequence with its context. Its antigen is unknown. The data stem from a study of shared clonotypes between healthy human individuals. Study findings and constraints: Sampling was confined to blood; repertoires within tissues likely differ.

In germline, CDR1 is SQVTM, CDR2 ANQGSEA. Trimming took off 7 bases at V and 4 bases at J, with 10 bases between the two ends. This CDR3 contains 11 residues. Under the authors' procedure: Junction-only sequences produced by ImmunoSEQ had no quality scores, so filtering differed. Generated by immunoSEQ multiplex PCR, the TCRdb table keeps only in-frame clones and is missing some. V and J calls and clone size come straight from that table; D and trimming were deduced from the DNA. Of roughly 400,000 clones listed, 96% are singletons. The chain recombines TRBV29-1 with TRBJ1-2; no clear D. The sequence derives from a man younger than 45 in good health. Sequences were obtained from memory CD8+ T cells sorted from blood. Subset noted: CD45RO+ cells pooled with CCR7-negative TemRA cells. Here the CDR3 reads CSAVGSYGYTF. DNA for the CDR3: TGCAGCGCCGTAGGCAGCTATGGCTACACCTTC.